This is a list of T cell receptor beta chains from one sample in a study of Ad26.COV2.S vaccination and SARS-CoV-2 variants. Sequenced by immunoSEQ multiplex PCR; TCRdb stores in-frame clones only, minus some. Of about 350,000 clones in the sample, 75% to 90% were seen once. The sequencing here drew on peripheral blood, taken in a trial of Ad26.COV2.S vaccine versus placebo. These receptors came from a person between 18 and 65 years old who received the Ad26.COV2.S COVID-19 vaccine or a placebo. CDR3s include the opening cysteine and the closing phenylalanine or tryptophan. Fields, in order: D gene, J gene, CDR3 length, V gene, clone size, CDR3 DNA, CDR3 protein. A D gene is named only where the DNA matches it firmly. Expanded clones get a size class; other rows say once, few or many, or leave the size out.

- | TRBJ2-5 | 16 | TRBV3-1/TRBV3-2 | once | TGTGCCAGCAGCCAAGGAGGTGGCCAGGGAAAAGAGACCCAGTACTTC | CASSQGGGQGKETQYF
TRBD2 | TRBJ2-2 | 16 | TRBV7-9 | - | TGTGCCAGCAGCGAACTAGCGGGGGGGCTAACCGGGGAGCTGTTTTTT | CASSELAGGLTGELFF
- | TRBJ1-2 | 16 | TRBV11-3 | - | TGTGCCAGCAGCTTACAGAGGCAGTTAACTAACTATGGCTACACCTTC | CASSLQRQLTNYGYTF
- | TRBJ2-7 | 15 | TRBV4-3 | - | TGCGCCAGCAGCCAAGAATCAAGATTATCCTACGAGCAGTACTTC | CASSQESRLSYEQYF
- | TRBJ1-1 | 10 | TRBV20-1 | - | TGCAGTGCTAGAGAGGGAAGAGCTTTCTTT | CSAREGRAFF
- | TRBJ1-5 | 14 | TRBV5-1 | - | TGCGCCAGCAGCTTGGGGGATTCCGAGCAGCCCCAGCATTTT | CASSLGDSEQPQHF
- | TRBJ2-7 | 15 | TRBV6-2/TRBV6-3 | - | TGTGCCAGCAGCCGCACCGCGGGTTTTAACTACGAGCAGTACTTC | CASSRTAGFNYEQYF
- | TRBJ1-1 | 15 | TRBV6-2/TRBV6-3 | - | TGTGCCAGCAGCCACCCGGGACATCTCTCTTCGGAAGCTTTCTTT | CASSHPGHLSSEAFF
- | TRBJ2-3 | 11 | TRBV6-2/TRBV6-3 | - | TGTGCCAGCAGCCTAGAGGTTACGCAGTATTTT | CASSLEVTQYF
- | TRBJ1-1 | 13 | TRBV21-1 | once | TGTGCCAGCAGAATAAACCCGGGACAAGAAGCTTTCTTT | CASRINPGQEAFF
- | TRBJ2-7 | 13 | TRBV29-1 | once | TGCAGCGTTACGGGGGAGAGCTCCTACGAGCAGTACTTC | CSVTGESSYEQYF
- | TRBJ2-7 | 14 | TRBV27 | - | TGTGCCAGCAGTGGGGCGGGCATAAACTACGAGCAGTACTTC | CASSGAGINYEQYF
- | TRBJ1-2 | 14 | TRBV28 | - | TGTGCCAGCAGTTCCCTCAGGAGTGACTATGGCTACACCTTC | CASSSLRSDYGYTF
TRBD1 | TRBJ1-1 | 13 | TRBV20-1 | - | TGCAGTGCTAGTAGGCAGGGGGACACTGAAGCTTTCTTT | CSASRQGDTEAFF
- | TRBJ2-1 | 15 | TRBV5-8 | - | TGTGCCAGCAGCTTGGGCGCTTCGATATACAATGAGCAGTTCTTC | CASSLGASIYNEQFF
- | TRBJ2-7 | 12 | TRBV29-1 | - | TGCAGCGTTTCGGCAAACGACTACGAGCAGTACTTC | CSVSANDYEQYF
TRBD2 | TRBJ2-5 | 16 | TRBV5-5 | - | TGTGCCAGCAGCCTGGGACTAGCGGGAGGGCCGGAGACCCAGTACTTC | CASSLGLAGGPETQYF
- | TRBJ2-7 | 15 | TRBV15 | - | TGTGCCACCACGGCAGGGCGGGGACCCTCCTACGAGCAGTACTTC | CATTAGRGPSYEQYF
- | TRBJ2-6 | 16 | TRBV7-2 | - | TGTGCCAGCAGCCTGCGCGTGGCGACCGGGGCCAACGTCCTGACTTTC | CASSLRVATGANVLTF
- | TRBJ1-2 | 13 | TRBV7-2 | once | TGTGCCAGCAGCTTAGAACCGACATATGGCTACACCTTC | CASSLEPTYGYTF
- | TRBJ2-3 | 13 | TRBV28 | - | TGTGCCAGCAGTCTAGGGCGGACAGATACGCAGTATTTT | CASSLGRTDTQYF
- | TRBJ2-3 | 15 | TRBV25-1 | - | TGTGCCAGCAGTGAACTCTGGGGGGCGGCAGATACGCAGTATTTT | CASSELWGAADTQYF
TRBD1 | TRBJ1-5 | 15 | TRBV6-2/TRBV6-3 | - | TGTGCCAGCACCCCAGGGGGAGGGGGCTATCAGCCCCAGCATTTT | CASTPGGGGYQPQHF
- | TRBJ2-7 | 17 | TRBV21-1 | - | TGTGCCAGCAACCCTATCCGGGACAGGCCTCCTCAGGGGGAGCAGTACTTC | CASNPIRDRPPQGEQYF
- | TRBJ2-7 | 14 | TRBV7-8 | - | TGTGCCAGCAGCTTGGCAGGGAGCTCCTACGAGCAGTACTTC | CASSLAGSSYEQYF
TRBD1 | TRBJ1-1 | 14 | TRBV4-1 | - | TGCGCCAGCAGCCGGACAGGGGACAGTAGTGAAGCTTTCTTT | CASSRTGDSSEAFF
- | TRBJ2-1 | 13 | TRBV11-3 | - | TGTGCCAGCAGCTCCCCTGTTAGCCCCCTGAAGTTCTTC | CASSSPVSPLKFF
- | TRBJ2-1 | 12 | TRBV6-2/TRBV6-3 | - | TGTGCCAGCAGTTACCGGGACTTTGAGCAGTTCTTC | CASSYRDFEQFF
- | TRBJ2-1 | 14 | TRBV10-3 | - | TGTGCCATCAGTGATCCCACCACGGGCCACGTGGAGTTCTTC | CAISDPTTGHVEFF
- | TRBJ2-1 | 17 | TRBV7-9 | - | TGTGCCAGCAGCTCCAGCCCTTCTATGGACGAGGAGGGTGAGCAGTTCTTC | CASSSSPSMDEEGEQFF
TRBD1 | TRBJ2-3 | 14 | TRBV11-2 | - | TGTGCCAGCAGCCTCGACAGGGAAGGCGATACGCAGTATTTT | CASSLDREGDTQYF
- | TRBJ1-1 | 11 | TRBV29-1 | - | TGCAGCGTTGACAGACTGGCTGAAGCTTTCTTT | CSVDRLAEAFF
- | TRBJ2-7 | 15 | TRBV6-1 | - | TGTGCCAGCAGTGAAGCGCGGAGGTGGGACTACGAGCAGTACTTC | CASSEARRWDYEQYF
- | TRBJ2-2 | 16 | TRBV24-1 | - | TGTGCCACCAGTGATCCACAGGGCTGGGGCACCGGGGAGCTGTTTTTT | CATSDPQGWGTGELFF
- | TRBJ2-7 | 11 | TRBV7-9 | - | TGTGCCAGCGGGCGGGCAAACGAGCAGTACTTC | CASGRANEQYF
- | TRBJ2-5 | 13 | TRBV7-2 | - | TGTGCCAGCAGCTTAGGCGGGAAAGAGACCCAGTACTTC | CASSLGGKETQYF
TRBD2 | TRBJ2-3 | 20 | TRBV2 | - | TGTGCCAGCAGCGGGGCCCGTGCGGGACTAGCGGCGCCCGGCACAGATACGCAGTATTTT | CASSGARAGLAAPGTDTQYF
TRBD2 | TRBJ2-1 | 16 | TRBV7-9 | - | TGTGCCAGCAGCCCGATCACTAGCGGCTCCTACAATGAGCAGTTCTTC | CASSPITSGSYNEQFF
- | TRBJ1-2 | 13 | TRBV2 | - | TGTGCCAGCCTCTCCGGGGCCGACTATGGCTACACCTTC | CASLSGADYGYTF
TRBD1 | TRBJ2-3 | 16 | TRBV6-6 | once | TGTGCCAGCAGCCAACAGGGGGCCTACAGCACAGATACGCAGTATTTT | CASSQQGAYSTDTQYF
- | TRBJ1-3 | 15 | TRBV19 | - | TGTGCCAGTAGTATGGGGACGAGCTCTGGAAACACCATATATTTT | CASSMGTSSGNTIYF
- | TRBJ1-6 | 14 | TRBV7-2 | - | TGTGCCAGCAGCTTAAGTGACGAATCTGGACCCCTCCACTTT | CASSLSDESGPLHF